This T cell receptor beta chain was identified in a study of early T cells in non-severe SARS-CoV-2 infection. Study overall: Chains stayed unpaired after sequencing of bulk RNA from unsorted whole blood.

Unique molecular identifiers were affixed to single, distinct cDNA molecules. In TCRdb, the 5' RACE reads were re-called with MiXCR into one record per CDR3 protein. The table records about 80,000 distinct CDR3 sequences, roughly 13% of them present only once. The sample holds many counts of this clonotype. Germline V gene data show CDR1 as MNHEY and CDR2 as SVGAGI. This CDR3 spans 11 amino acids. V was trimmed by 6 bases and J by 9 bases, leaving 9 bases between them. Input material: whole blood. The chain couples TRBV6-5 to TRBJ2-1; D gene unclear. The TCR sequence derives from an adult who was a healthcare worker with PCR-confirmed SARS-CoV-2 infection or an uninfected control (not recorded which). The CDR3 here is CASRVMGEQFF. The CDR3 bases are TGTGCCAGCAGAGTGATGGGTGAGCAGTTCTTC.